The 6 T cell receptor beta chains given below trace back to one sample, sequenced in a study of blood T cells in healthy people across ages. A sample-barcoded 5' primer and a J-beta primer mix were used in a second PCR of roughly 7 to 12 cycles. TCRdb analysed the 5' RACE reads with MiXCR anew, one entry per CDR3 protein. This sample has about 780,000 distinct CDR3 sequences, with about 26% found just once. Separately, the same data were catalogued under a study of T cells of mothers and their children.

The sequenced sample was blood. These receptor sequences come from a boy between 10 and 17 years old in good health.

V usage is TRBV11-2 and J usage is TRBJ1-1; D is uncertain. The CDR3 runs 14 residues. CDR1 is SGHAT, CDR2 FQNNGV, per germline. V dropped 1 base and J dropped 5 bases, with 11 bases sitting between them. The CDR3 DNA reads as TGTGCCAGCAGCTTAGGACCGGGGAGGACTGAAGCTTTCTTT. Its translation: CASSLGPGRTEAFF.

This clonotype appeared a few times. V usage is TRBV2 and J usage is TRBJ2-5; 11 positions agree with TRBD2. V trimming: 3 bases; J trimming: 7 bases; junction bases outside the gene matches: 10. Germline assignment: CDR1 SNHLY and CDR2 FYNNEI. There are 16 residues in the CDR3. In DNA, the CDR3 is TGTGCCAGCAGTGAGGCATTAGCGGGGGGGCAGGGGACCCAGTACTTC. Its translation: CASSEALAGGQGTQYF.

This sequence joins TRBV7-9 and TRBJ2-1, with 13 bases lining up with TRBD2. Looked up from germline, CDR1 is SEHNR and CDR2 is FQNEAQ (reference sequence). The trim removed 5 bases at V and 5 bases at J, leaving 6 bases unmatched. This CDR3 has 16 residues. As DNA, the CDR3 is TGTGCCAGCAGCGACGCCGGGACTAGCGGGGACAATGAGCAGTTCTTC. This gives the protein CASSDAGTSGDNEQFF.

This clonotype turned up a few times. V gene TRBV4-1 combines with J gene TRBJ2-7, with 7 nucleotides matching TRBD1. Germline assignment: CDR1 MGHRA and CDR2 YSYEKL. Trimming cost V 2 bases and J 2 bases; bases outside gene matches: 6. CDR3 length equals 15 residues. Here the CDR3 reads CASSQPGQKTYEQYF. The CDR3 DNA sequence: TGCGCCAGCAGCCAACCGGGACAGAAAACCTACGAGCAGTACTTC.

The chain is built from TRBV7-8 and TRBJ1-4, with 11 bases fitting TRBD1. CDR3 length: 18 residues. V trimming: 8 bases; J trimming: 2 bases; junction bases outside the gene matches: 13. The germline V gene encodes CDR1 SGHVS and CDR2 FQNEAQ. CDR3 residues: CASLGGQGGYGTNEKLFF. CDR3 nucleotides: TGTGCCAGCCTGGGGGGACAGGGGGGTTACGGCACTAATGAAAAACTGTTTTTT.

This clonotype has at least ten counts. J is TRBJ1-1 and V is TRBV28; tentatively, D is TRBD1 (5 bases). The germline V and J ends were trimmed by 5 bases and 10 bases, with 20 bases remaining between them. CDR1 MDHEN and CDR2 SYDVKM come from the germline V gene. The CDR3 extends over 14 amino acids. CDR3 region: CASSPPLGPGGAFF. The CDR3 DNA is TGTGCCAGCAGTCCCCCTCTGGGACCGGGGGGAGCTTTCTTT.